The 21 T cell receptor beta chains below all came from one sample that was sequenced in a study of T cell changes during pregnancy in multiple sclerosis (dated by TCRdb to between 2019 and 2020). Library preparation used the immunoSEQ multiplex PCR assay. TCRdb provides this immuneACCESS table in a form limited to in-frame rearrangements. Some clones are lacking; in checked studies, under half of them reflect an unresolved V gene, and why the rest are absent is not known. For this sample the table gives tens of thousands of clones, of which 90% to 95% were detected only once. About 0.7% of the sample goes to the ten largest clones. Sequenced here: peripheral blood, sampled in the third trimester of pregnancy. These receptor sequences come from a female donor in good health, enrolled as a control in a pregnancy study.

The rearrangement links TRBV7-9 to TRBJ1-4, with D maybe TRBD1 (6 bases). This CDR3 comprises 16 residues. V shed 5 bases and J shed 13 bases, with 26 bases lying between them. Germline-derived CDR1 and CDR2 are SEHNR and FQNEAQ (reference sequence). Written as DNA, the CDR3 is TGTGCCAGCAGCCCGCTAGTGGGGACACTCCTTGGAGGACTGTTTTTT. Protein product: CASSPLVGTLLGGLFF.

CDR3 protein: CASSRRSSYNSPLHF. The DNA of the CDR3 is TGTGCCAGCAGCCGTCGGAGCTCCTATAATTCACCCCTCCACTTT. The V and J genes are TRBV9 and TRBJ1-6; D ambiguous. CDR3 length: 15 amino acids. CDR1 SGDLS and CDR2 YYNGEE come from the germline V gene. Deletions cut 4 bases from V and 0 bases from J, with 8 bases between. Drawing the rest from reference TRBV9 and TRBJ1-6, the complete variable domain is DSGVTQTPKHLITATGQRVTLRCSPRSGDLSVYWYQQSLDQGLQFLIQYYNGEERAKGNILERFSAQQFPDLHSELNLSSLELGDSALYFCASSRRSSYNSPLHFGNGTRLTVT.

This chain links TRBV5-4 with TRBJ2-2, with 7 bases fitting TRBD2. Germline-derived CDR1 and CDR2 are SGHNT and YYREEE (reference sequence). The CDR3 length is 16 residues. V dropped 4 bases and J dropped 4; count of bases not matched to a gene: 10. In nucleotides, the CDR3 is TGTGCCAGCAGCCTGGAGGCTAGCGGACTCACCGGGGAGCTGTTTTTT. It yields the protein CASSLEASGLTGELFF.

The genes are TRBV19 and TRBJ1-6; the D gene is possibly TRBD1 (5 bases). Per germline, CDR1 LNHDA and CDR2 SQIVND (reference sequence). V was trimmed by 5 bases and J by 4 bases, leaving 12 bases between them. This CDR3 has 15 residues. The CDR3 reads CASSRQGPYNSPLHF. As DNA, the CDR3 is TGTGCCAGTAGTCGCCAGGGTCCTTATAATTCACCCCTCCACTTT.

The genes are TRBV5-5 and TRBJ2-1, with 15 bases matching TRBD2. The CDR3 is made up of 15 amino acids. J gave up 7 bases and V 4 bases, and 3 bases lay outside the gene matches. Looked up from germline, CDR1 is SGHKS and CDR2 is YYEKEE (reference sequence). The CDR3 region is CASSPGTSGRNEQFF. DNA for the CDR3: TGTGCCAGCAGCCCAGGGACTAGCGGGAGGAATGAGCAGTTCTTC.

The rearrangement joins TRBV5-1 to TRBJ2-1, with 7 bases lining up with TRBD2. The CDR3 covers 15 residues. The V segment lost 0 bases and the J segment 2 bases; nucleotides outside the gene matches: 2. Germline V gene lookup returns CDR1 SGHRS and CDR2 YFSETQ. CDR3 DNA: TGCGCCAGCAGCTTGGCCCTAGCGGCCTACAATGAGCAGTTCTTC. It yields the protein CASSLALAAYNEQFF.

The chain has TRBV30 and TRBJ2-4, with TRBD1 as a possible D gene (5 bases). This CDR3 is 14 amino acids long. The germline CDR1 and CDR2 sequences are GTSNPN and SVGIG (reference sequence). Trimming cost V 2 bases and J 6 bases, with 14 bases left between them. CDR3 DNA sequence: TGTGCCTGGAGTCCACCGGACAAGATAAACATTCAGTACTTC. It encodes CAWSPPDKINIQYF.

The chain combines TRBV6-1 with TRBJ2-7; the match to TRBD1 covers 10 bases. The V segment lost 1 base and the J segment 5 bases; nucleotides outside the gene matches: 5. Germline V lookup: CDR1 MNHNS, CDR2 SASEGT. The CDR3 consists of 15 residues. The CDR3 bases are TGTGCCAGCAGTGAAGGGGGGACAGGGGAAAACGAGCAGTACTTC. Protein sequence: CASSEGGTGENEQYF.

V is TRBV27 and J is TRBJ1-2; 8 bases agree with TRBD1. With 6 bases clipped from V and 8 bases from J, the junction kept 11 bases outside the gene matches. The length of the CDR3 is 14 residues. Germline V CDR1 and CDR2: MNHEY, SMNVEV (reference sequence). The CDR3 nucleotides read TGTGCCAGCAGCGGTACAGGGGGAATAAGGGGCTACACCTTC. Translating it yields CASSGTGGIRGYTF.

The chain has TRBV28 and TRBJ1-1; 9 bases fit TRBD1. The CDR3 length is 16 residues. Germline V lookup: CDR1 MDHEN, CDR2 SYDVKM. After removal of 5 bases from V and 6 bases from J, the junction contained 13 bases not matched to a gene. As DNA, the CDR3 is TGTGCCAGCAGTGAAATACAGGGGGCTGGAGTGGCTGAAGCTTTCTTT. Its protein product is CASSEIQGAGVAEAFF.

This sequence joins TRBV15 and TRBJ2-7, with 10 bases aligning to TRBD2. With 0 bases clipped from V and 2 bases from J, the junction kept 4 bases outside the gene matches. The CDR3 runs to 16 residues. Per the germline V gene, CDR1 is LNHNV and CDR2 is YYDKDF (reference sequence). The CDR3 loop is CATSRERTSGTYEQYF. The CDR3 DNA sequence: TGTGCCACCAGCAGAGAGCGGACTAGCGGTACCTACGAGCAGTACTTC.

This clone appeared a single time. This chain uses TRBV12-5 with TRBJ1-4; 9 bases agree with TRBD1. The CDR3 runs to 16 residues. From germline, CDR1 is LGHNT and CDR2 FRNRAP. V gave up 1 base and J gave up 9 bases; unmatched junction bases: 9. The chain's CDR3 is CASGLELQGARKKLFF. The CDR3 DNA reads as TGTGCTAGTGGTTTGGAATTACAGGGGGCCAGAAAAAAACTGTTTTTT.

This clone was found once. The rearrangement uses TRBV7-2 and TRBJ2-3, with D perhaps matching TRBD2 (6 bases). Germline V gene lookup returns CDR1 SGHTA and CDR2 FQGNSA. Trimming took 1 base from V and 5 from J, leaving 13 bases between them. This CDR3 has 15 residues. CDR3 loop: CASSLGGQGGDTQYF. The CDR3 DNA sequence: TGTGCCAGCAGCTTAGGTGGGCAGGGAGGAGATACGCAGTATTTT.

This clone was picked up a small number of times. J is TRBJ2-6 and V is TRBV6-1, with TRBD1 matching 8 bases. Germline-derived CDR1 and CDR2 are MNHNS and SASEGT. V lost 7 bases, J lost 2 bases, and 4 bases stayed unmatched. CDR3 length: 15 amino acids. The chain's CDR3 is CASKLQGAGANVLTF. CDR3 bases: TGTGCCAGCAAGCTACAGGGGGCTGGGGCCAACGTCCTGACTTTC.

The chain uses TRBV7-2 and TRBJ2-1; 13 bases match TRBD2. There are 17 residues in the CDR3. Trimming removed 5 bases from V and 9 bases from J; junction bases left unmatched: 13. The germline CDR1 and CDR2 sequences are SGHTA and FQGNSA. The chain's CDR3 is CASSLRTSGSGASEQFF. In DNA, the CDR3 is TGTGCCAGCAGCCTCCGGACTAGCGGGAGTGGTGCTAGTGAGCAGTTCTTC.

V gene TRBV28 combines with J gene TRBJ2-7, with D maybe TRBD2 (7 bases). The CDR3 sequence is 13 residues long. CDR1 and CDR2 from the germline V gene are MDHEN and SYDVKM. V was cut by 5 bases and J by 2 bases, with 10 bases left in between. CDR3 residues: CASSPGGPYEQYF. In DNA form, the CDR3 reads TGTGCCAGCAGTCCCGGGGGGCCCTACGAGCAGTACTTC.

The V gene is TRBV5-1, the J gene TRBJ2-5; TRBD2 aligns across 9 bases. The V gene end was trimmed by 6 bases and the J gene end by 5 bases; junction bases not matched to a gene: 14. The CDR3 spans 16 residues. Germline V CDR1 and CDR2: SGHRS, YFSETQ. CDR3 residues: CASTPGAGGPEETQYF. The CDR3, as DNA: TGCGCCAGCACCCCGGGGGCGGGGGGGCCGGAGGAGACCCAGTACTTC.

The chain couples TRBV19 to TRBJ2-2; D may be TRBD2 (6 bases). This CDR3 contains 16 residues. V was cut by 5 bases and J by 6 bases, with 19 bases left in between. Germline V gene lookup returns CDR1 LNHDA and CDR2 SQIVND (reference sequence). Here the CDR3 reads CASSRWTVSGSGELFF. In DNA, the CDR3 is TGTGCCAGTAGTCGTTGGACTGTGAGCGGGTCCGGGGAGCTGTTTTTT.

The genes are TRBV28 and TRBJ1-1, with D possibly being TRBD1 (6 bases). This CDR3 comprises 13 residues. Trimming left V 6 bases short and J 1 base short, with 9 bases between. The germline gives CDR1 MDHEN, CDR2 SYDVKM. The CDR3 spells CASSGQTNTEAFF. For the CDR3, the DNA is TGTGCCAGCAGCGGACAGACGAACACTGAAGCTTTCTTT.

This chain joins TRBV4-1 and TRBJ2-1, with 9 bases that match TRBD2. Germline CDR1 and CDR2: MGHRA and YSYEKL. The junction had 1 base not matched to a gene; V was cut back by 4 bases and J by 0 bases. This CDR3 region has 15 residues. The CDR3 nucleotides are TGCGCCAGCAGCCCGACTAGCGGCTCCTACAATGAGCAGTTCTTC. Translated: CASSPTSGSYNEQFF.

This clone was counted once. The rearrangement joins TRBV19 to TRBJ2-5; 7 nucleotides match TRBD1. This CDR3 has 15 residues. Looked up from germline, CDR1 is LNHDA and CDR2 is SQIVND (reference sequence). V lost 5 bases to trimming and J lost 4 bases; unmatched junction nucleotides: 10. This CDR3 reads CASSYRGGLGETQYF. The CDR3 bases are TGTGCCAGTAGTTACCGAGGGGGCTTGGGAGAGACCCAGTACTTC.